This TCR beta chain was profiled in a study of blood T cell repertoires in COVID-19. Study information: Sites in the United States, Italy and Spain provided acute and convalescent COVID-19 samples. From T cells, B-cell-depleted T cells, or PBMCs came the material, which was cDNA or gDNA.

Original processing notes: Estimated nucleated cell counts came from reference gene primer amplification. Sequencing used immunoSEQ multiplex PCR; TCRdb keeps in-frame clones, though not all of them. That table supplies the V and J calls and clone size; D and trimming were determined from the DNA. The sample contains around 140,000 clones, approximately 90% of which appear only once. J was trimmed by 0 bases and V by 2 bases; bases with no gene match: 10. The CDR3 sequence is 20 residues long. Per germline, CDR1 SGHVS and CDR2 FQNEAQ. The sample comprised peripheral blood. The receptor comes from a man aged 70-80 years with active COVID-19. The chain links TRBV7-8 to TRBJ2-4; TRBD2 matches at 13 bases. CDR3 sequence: CASSLTAGTSGTLAKNIQYF. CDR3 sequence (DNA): TGTGCCAGCAGCTTAACCGCCGGGACTAGCGGGACCTTAGCCAAAAACATTCAGTACTTC.